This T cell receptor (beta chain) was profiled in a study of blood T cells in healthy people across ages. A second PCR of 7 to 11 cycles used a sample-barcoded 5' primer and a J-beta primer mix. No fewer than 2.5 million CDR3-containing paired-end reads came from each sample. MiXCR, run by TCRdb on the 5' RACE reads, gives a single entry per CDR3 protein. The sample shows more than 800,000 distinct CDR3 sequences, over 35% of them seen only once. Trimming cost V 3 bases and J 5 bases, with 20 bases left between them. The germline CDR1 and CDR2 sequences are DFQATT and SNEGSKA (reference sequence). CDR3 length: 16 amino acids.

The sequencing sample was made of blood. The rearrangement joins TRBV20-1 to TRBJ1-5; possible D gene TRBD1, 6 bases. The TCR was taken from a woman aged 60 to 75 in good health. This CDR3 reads CSASLGASKGDQPQHF. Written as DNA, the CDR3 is TGCAGTGCTAGCCTGGGGGCGAGTAAGGGGGATCAGCCCCAGCATTTT.